A single sample gave rise to the 21 T cell receptor beta chains below, sequenced in a study of control samples from healthy donors and cancer patients (dated by TCRdb to the early 2020s). The library relied on the immunoSEQ multiplex PCR assay. The clones in this table, taken by TCRdb from immuneACCESS, are in-frame only. Not every clone is retained; where verified, under half of the shortfall comes from an unresolved V gene, and the cause of the rest is unknown. The table for this sample lists some 49,000 clones; 65% to 90% of them were counted only once. The top ten clones comprise 2.5% to 3% of the sample. Sample: PBMCs. These receptors were collected from a woman aged 45 to 65 with lung cancer.

This clone was observed once. The chain recombines TRBV5-1 with TRBJ1-1, with 8 bases aligning to TRBD1. The V and J ends lost 7 bases and 0 bases, in that order; junction bases with no gene match: 5. The CDR3 has 14 residues. CDR1 and CDR2 from the germline V gene are SGHRS and YFSETQ. In DNA form, the CDR3 reads TGCGCCAGCCGGCAGGGGGCAATGAACACTGAAGCTTTCTTT. Translation gives CASRQGAMNTEAFF.

Only one count was recorded for this clone. Compared with germline, one end of the junction differs, possibly owing to a read error. The J gene is TRBJ2-3, the V gene TRBV18, with 7 positions matching TRBD1. Germline V CDR1 and CDR2: KGHSH, LQKENI. CDR3 length: 15 residues. CDR3 sequence (DNA): TGTGCCAGCGCACCAGGACAGGAGTACACAGATACGCAGTATTTT. As protein: CASAPGQEYTDTQYF.

V gene TRBV29-1 combines with J gene TRBJ2-7, with TRBD2 as a possible D gene (6 bases). CDR1 is SQVTM, CDR2 ANQGSEA, per germline. CDR3 size: 13 residues. V was clipped by 3 bases and J by 0 bases, with 9 bases between them. The CDR3 reads CSVEEGGSYEQYF. For the CDR3, the DNA is TGCAGCGTTGAGGAGGGAGGCTCCTACGAGCAGTACTTC.

This clone was observed a handful of times. The rearrangement joins TRBV5-8 to TRBJ2-2, with a tentative D call TRBD2 (5 bases). CDR1 is SGHTS, CDR2 YDEGEE, per germline. The CDR3 sequence is 16 residues long. Trimming shortened V by 0 bases and J by 1 base, and 10 bases separated the two germline ends. The CDR3 protein is CASSLALRGNTGELFF. In DNA, the CDR3 is TGTGCCAGCAGCTTGGCCCTACGGGGGAACACCGGGGAGCTGTTTTTT.

This rearrangement joins TRBV6-1 to TRBJ2-2; D gene unclear. Trimming cost V 1 base and J 4 bases, with 10 bases left between them. The CDR3 contains 15 residues. Germline CDR1 MNHNS, CDR2 SASEGT. The CDR3 coding sequence is TGTGCCAGCAGTGAAGGTCTTCACCTCACCGGGGAGCTGTTTTTT. Translation: CASSEGLHLTGELFF.

The chain has TRBV12-5 and TRBJ2-7; D gene unclear. From germline, CDR1 is LGHNT and CDR2 FRNRAP. The CDR3 runs to 13 residues. V lost 3 bases to trimming and J lost 2 bases, with 8 bases between them. The CDR3 region is CASGFNSAYEQYF. In DNA form, the CDR3 reads TGTGCTAGTGGTTTTAACAGCGCCTACGAGCAGTACTTC.

DNA for the CDR3: TGTGCCAGCGGTGGGAGGGGGTACGAGCAGTACTTC. This translates into CASGGRGYEQYF. V and J are TRBV6-6 and TRBJ2-7, with D possibly matching TRBD2 (7 bases). V was pared by 8 bases and J by 4 bases, with 12 bases between. This CDR3 has 12 amino acids. From germline, CDR1 is MNHNY and CDR2 SVGAGI (reference sequence).

This rearrangement joins TRBV7-2 to TRBJ2-5, with no clear D. Germline V gene lookup returns CDR1 SGHTA and CDR2 FQGNSA. The CDR3 spans 13 residues. Trimming shortened V by 3 bases and J by 1 base, and 6 bases separated the two germline ends. CDR3 in amino acids: CASSFSVQETQYF. The CDR3 DNA follows: TGTGCCAGCAGCTTCAGCGTCCAAGAGACCCAGTACTTC.

CDR3 region: CASSPRPHSGANVLTF. The CDR3 DNA sequence: TGTGCCAGCAGCCCCCGCCCACACTCTGGGGCCAACGTCCTGACTTTC. V gene TRBV9 combines with J gene TRBJ2-6; D is ambiguous. Between the trimmed V and J ends, which lost 4 bases and 0 bases, there was a span of 11 bases. The CDR3 has 16 amino acids. Per germline, CDR1 SGDLS and CDR2 YYNGEE.

The rearrangement links TRBV27 to TRBJ1-1, with unresolved D. V was cut by 3 bases and J by 2 bases, with 7 bases left in between. This CDR3 is built from 13 residues. CDR1 and CDR2 from the germline V gene are MNHEY and SMNVEV (reference sequence). In DNA form, the CDR3 reads TGTGCCAGCAGTTTGTGGGAAAACACTGAAGCTTTCTTT. Translated, it gives CASSLWENTEAFF.

This chain joins TRBV28 and TRBJ1-4, with 9 positions matching TRBD1. Per the germline V gene, CDR1 is MDHEN and CDR2 is SYDVKM. The CDR3 sequence is 15 residues long. V trimming: 3 bases; J trimming: 5 bases; junction bases outside the gene matches: 4. CDR3 in DNA: TGTGCCAGCAGTTTTTCCGGGACAGGGAATGAAAAACTGTTTTTT. It yields the protein CASSFSGTGNEKLFF. The full variable domain, with the rest looked up from reference TRBV28 and TRBJ1-4, is DVKVTQSSRYLVKRTGEKVFLECVQDMDHENMFWYRQDPGLGLRLIYFSYDVKMKEKGDIPEGYSVSREKKERFSLILESASTNQTSMYLCASSFSGTGNEKLFFGSGTQLSVL.

The chain employs TRBV9 and TRBJ2-3, with 8 bases aligning to TRBD1. V lost 2 bases and J lost 1; bases outside the gene matches: 3. CDR1 and CDR2 from the germline V gene are SGDLS and YYNGEE. The length of the CDR3 is 15 residues. The CDR3 loop reads CASSVLGQGTDTQYF. CDR3 DNA: TGTGCCAGCAGCGTGCTGGGACAGGGCACAGATACGCAGTATTTT.

The chain carries TRBV5-4 and TRBJ2-2; the D is unclear. Germline V gene sequence: CDR1 SGHNT, CDR2 YYREEE (reference sequence). The ends were cut back, 0 bases at V and 4 bases at J, with 7 bases in the middle. The CDR3 has 14 residues. In DNA, the CDR3 is TGTGCCAGCAGCTTGGGACAAACCACCGGGGAGCTGTTTTTT. It yields the protein CASSLGQTTGELFF.

The chain is built from TRBV24-1 and TRBJ1-2, with a tentative D call TRBD1 (5 bases). Trimming shortened V by 4 bases and J by 3 bases, and 11 bases separated the two germline ends. Germline values: CDR1 KGHDR, CDR2 SFDVKD. The CDR3 loop spans 14 amino acids. The CDR3 loop is CATSDPGLYYGYTF. The DNA of the CDR3 is TGTGCCACCAGTGACCCGGGACTGTACTATGGCTACACCTTC.

CDR3 sequence (DNA): TGTGCCAGCAGCTGGCGGCAGGGAGGAAACACCATATATTTT. Its protein is CASSWRQGGNTIYF. The genes are TRBV11-3 and TRBJ1-3, with D maybe TRBD1 (5 bases). The V end was cut by 4 bases, the J end by 4 bases, with 11 bases between. This CDR3 contains 14 residues. Per the germline V gene, CDR1 is SGHNT and CDR2 is YENEEA. Based on the CDR3 plus reference TRBV11-3 and TRBJ1-3, the full variable domain is EAGVVQSPRYKIIEKKQPVAFWCNPISGHNTLYWYLQNLGQGPELLIRYENEEAVDDSQLPKDRFSAERLKGVDSTLKIQPAELGDSAVYLCASSWRQGGNTIYFGEGSWLTVV.

CDR3 loop: CASSPPTSFGTGGSGNTIYF. The CDR3, as DNA: TGTGCCAGCTCACCACCGACTTCTTTCGGGACAGGGGGCTCTGGAAACACCATATATTTT. V usage is TRBV18 and J usage is TRBJ1-3, with 11 bases identical to TRBD1. Germline assignment: CDR1 KGHSH and CDR2 LQKENI. Trimming removed 0 bases from V and 0 bases from J; junction bases left unmatched: 10. The CDR3 spans 20 residues. Combining the CDR3 with reference TRBV18 and TRBJ1-3 gives the whole variable domain NAGVMQNPRHLVRRRGQEARLRCSPMKGHSHVYWYRQLPEEGLKFMVYLQKENIIDESGMPKERFSAEFPKEGPSILRIQQVVRGDSAAYFCASSPPTSFGTGGSGNTIYFGEGSWLTVV.

This clone was counted once. The J gene is TRBJ2-7, the V gene TRBV20-1; a possible D gene is TRBD2 (5 bases). Germline lookup yields CDR1 DFQATT and CDR2 SNEGSKA (reference sequence). The CDR3 contains 12 residues. With 3 bases removed from V and 2 bases from J, the gap between germline ends came to 8 bases. This CDR3 is CSASTRAYEQYF. DNA of the CDR3: TGCAGTGCTAGTACTAGAGCCTACGAGCAGTACTTC.

The CDR3 sequence is CASSISRFSAAHTGELFF. In DNA form, the CDR3 reads TGTGCCAGTAGTATTTCCCGGTTTTCCGCGGCTCACACCGGGGAGCTGTTTTTT. The genes are TRBV19 and TRBJ2-2, with D unresolved. Germline V gives CDR1 LNHDA, CDR2 SQIVND (reference sequence). The V and J ends lost 3 bases and 3 bases respectively, with 20 bases between them. The CDR3 has 18 residues.

The rearrangement joins TRBV19 to TRBJ1-1; possible D gene TRBD1, 6 bases. This CDR3 has 15 amino acids. V was trimmed by 3 bases and J by 3 bases, leaving 14 bases between them. Per the germline V gene, CDR1 is LNHDA and CDR2 is SQIVND (reference sequence). The CDR3 DNA is TGTGCCAGTAGTATGGACGGGGGGGCGTACACTGAAGCTTTCTTT. Amino acid sequence: CASSMDGGAYTEAFF. The whole variable domain, filled in from reference TRBV19 and TRBJ1-1, reads DGGITQSPKYLFRKEGQNVTLSCEQNLNHDAMYWYRQDPGQGLRLIYYSQIVNDFQKGDIAEGYSVSREKKESFPLTVTSAQKNPTAFYLCASSMDGGAYTEAFFGQGTRLTVV.

This chain links TRBV11-2 with TRBJ1-2; the match to TRBD1 covers 8 bases. The V segment lost 4 bases and the J segment 2 bases; nucleotides outside the gene matches: 6. Germline V gives CDR1 SGHAT, CDR2 FQNNGV. The CDR3 is 15 amino acids. CDR3 protein: CASSSSGGANYGYTF. CDR3 sequence (DNA): TGTGCCAGCAGCTCGTCAGGGGGCGCGAACTATGGCTACACCTTC.

The genes are TRBV10-3 and TRBJ1-1; 7 bases fit TRBD1. CDR1 and CDR2 (germline): ENHRY, SYGVKD. This CDR3 is 14 amino acids long. V shed 3 bases and J 1 base; nucleotides not matched to a gene: 2. CDR3 sequence reads: CAISDQGGNTEAFF. The CDR3 DNA follows: TGTGCCATCAGTGACCAGGGGGGGAACACTGAAGCTTTCTTT.